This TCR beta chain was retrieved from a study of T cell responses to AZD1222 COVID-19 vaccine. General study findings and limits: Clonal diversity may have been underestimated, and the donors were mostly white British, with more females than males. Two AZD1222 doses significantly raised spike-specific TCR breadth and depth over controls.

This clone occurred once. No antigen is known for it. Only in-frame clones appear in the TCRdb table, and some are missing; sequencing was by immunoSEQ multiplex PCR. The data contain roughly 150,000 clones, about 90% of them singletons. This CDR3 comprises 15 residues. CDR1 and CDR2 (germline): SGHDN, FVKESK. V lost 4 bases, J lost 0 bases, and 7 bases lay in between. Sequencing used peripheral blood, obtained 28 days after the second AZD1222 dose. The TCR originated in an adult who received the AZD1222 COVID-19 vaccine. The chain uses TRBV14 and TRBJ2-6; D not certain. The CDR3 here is CASSLINSGANVLTF. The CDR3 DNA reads TGTGCCAGCAGCCTCATAAACTCTGGGGCCAACGTCCTGACTTTC.